One and the same sample provided the 12 T cell receptor beta chains below, sequenced in a study of T-cell memory formation after mild COVID-19. Each CDR3 protein is one row after TCRdb ran MiXCR on the 5' RACE reads. This sample has around 210,000 distinct CDR3 sequences; around 8.8% occur once, and the top ten carry roughly 3.5%. The sequenced sample consisted of PBMCs or a T cell subset sorted from them (not recorded which). The receptors were gathered from a man aged 18 to 29 who had mild COVID-19 (a few samples of this study predate the infection). Cell type and time point are not known.

This chain connects TRBV7-2 to TRBJ2-2, with TRBD1 identical over 9 bases. Trimming cost V 5 bases and J 4 bases; bases outside gene matches: 8. Germline CDR1 is SGHTA and CDR2 is FQGNSA. This CDR3 comprises 16 residues. This CDR3 reads CASSTYRGRGTGELFF. The CDR3 nucleotides are TGTGCCAGCAGCACGTACAGGGGGCGGGGCACCGGGGAGCTGTTTTTT.

This clonotype was counted a few times. This chain uses TRBV20-1 with TRBJ1-4; D is undetermined. V gave up 0 bases and J gave up 5 bases, with 13 bases separating them. Germline V gene data show CDR1 as DFQATT and CDR2 as SNEGSKA (reference sequence). The CDR3 sequence is 15 residues long. The CDR3 DNA follows: TGCAGTGCTAGAGATCCGGGCGGACGAAATGAAAAACTGTTTTTT. Translation gives CSARDPGGRNEKLFF.

This clonotype has more than one count but fewer than ten. The rearrangement joins TRBV12-3 or TRBV12-4 to TRBJ1-5, with a weak D call TRBD1 (6 bases). The CDR3 has 14 amino acids. V was clipped by 6 bases and J by 0 bases, with 9 bases between them. CDR3 coding DNA: TGTGCCAGCAGCGGGGGCTATAGCAATCAGCCCCAGCATTTT. Amino acid sequence: CASSGGYSNQPQHF.

This clonotype was counted at least ten times. The chain couples TRBV5-1 to TRBJ2-3; possibly TRBD1 for D (6 bases). The CDR3 covers 16 residues. V was clipped by 2 bases and J by 5 bases, with 18 bases between them. CDR1 is SGHRS and CDR2 is YFSETQ in the germline V gene. The CDR3: CASSLRERNRVDTQYF. DNA of the CDR3: TGCGCCAGCAGCTTACGAGAAAGGAACAGGGTAGATACGCAGTATTTT.

The chain combines TRBV12-3 or TRBV12-4 with TRBJ2-1; TRBD2 matches 8 bases. V trimming: 6 bases; J trimming: 7 bases; junction bases outside the gene matches: 11. The length of the CDR3 is 15 residues. In DNA, the CDR3 is TGTGCCAGCAGCGACCGGGGACTAGGAAGGAATGAGCAGTTCTTC. Translating gives CASSDRGLGRNEQFF.

This chain uses TRBV12-3 or TRBV12-4 with TRBJ2-3; 15 bases fit TRBD2. The length of the CDR3 is 16 residues. J gave up 5 bases and V 5 bases, and 5 bases lay outside the gene matches. For the CDR3, the DNA is TGTGCCAGCAGTAGGACTAGCGGGGGGGCTCGAGATACGCAGTATTTT. Its translation: CASSRTSGGARDTQYF.

CDR3 nucleotides: TGCAGTGCTAGCCATGGGGGTGCCTATGGCTACACCTTC. Amino acids: CSASHGGAYGYTF. The chain has TRBV20-1 and TRBJ1-2, with TRBD1 as a possible D gene (5 bases). The V end was cut by 3 bases, the J end by 4 bases, with 12 bases between. The CDR3 runs 13 residues. CDR1 DFQATT and CDR2 SNEGSKA come from the germline V gene (reference sequence).

The chain is built from TRBV20-1 and TRBJ2-7, with 8 bases identical to TRBD2. Trimming cost V 3 bases and J 0 bases; bases outside gene matches: 4. The germline gives CDR1 DFQATT, CDR2 SNEGSKA (reference sequence). This CDR3 is 14 amino acids long. The CDR3 sequence is CSASSAGDSYEQYF. As DNA, the CDR3 is TGCAGTGCTAGCTCAGCGGGGGACTCCTACGAGCAGTACTTC.

This clonotype has only a few counts. The V gene is TRBV7-9, the J gene TRBJ1-6, with a possible D match to TRBD1 (6 bases). Germline values: CDR1 SEHNR, CDR2 FQNEAQ (reference sequence). The CDR3 is made up of 15 amino acids. The germline V and J ends were trimmed by 5 bases and 4 bases, with 12 bases remaining between them. The CDR3 loop is CASSPDGQYNSPLHF. In nucleotides, the CDR3 is TGTGCCAGCAGCCCAGACGGACAGTATAATTCACCCCTCCACTTT.

V usage is TRBV7-2 and J usage is TRBJ2-3; TRBD2 is a possible D gene (6 bases). Trimming removed 1 base from V and 10 bases from J, with 12 bases in between. The CDR3 is 13 amino acids. CDR1 and CDR2 (germline): SGHTA, FQGNSA. As DNA, the CDR3 is TGTGCCAGCAGCTTAGATGTCAGGGAGGCGCAGTATTTT. Its protein is CASSLDVREAQYF.

This clonotype was observed a few times. This rearrangement joins TRBV7-9 to TRBJ2-3; D gene uncertain. Trimming pared 1 base from V and 1 base from J, leaving 18 bases between. The CDR3 has 18 amino acids. From germline, CDR1 is SEHNR and CDR2 FQNEAQ (reference sequence). CDR3 coding DNA: TGTGCCAGCAGCTTAGTATTCGGGCAATCCGCCCGCACAGATACGCAGTATTTT. It encodes CASSLVFGQSARTDTQYF.

This clonotype was detected many times. The chain uses TRBV20-1 and TRBJ2-3, with 7 bases aligning to TRBD2. CDR3 length: 15 amino acids. Looked up from germline, CDR1 is DFQATT and CDR2 is SNEGSKA (reference sequence). Trimming cost V 3 bases and J 2 bases; bases outside gene matches: 8. The CDR3 nucleotides read TGCAGTGCTAGGACTAGCCCGACCTTCACAGATACGCAGTATTTT. Translating it yields CSARTSPTFTDTQYF.